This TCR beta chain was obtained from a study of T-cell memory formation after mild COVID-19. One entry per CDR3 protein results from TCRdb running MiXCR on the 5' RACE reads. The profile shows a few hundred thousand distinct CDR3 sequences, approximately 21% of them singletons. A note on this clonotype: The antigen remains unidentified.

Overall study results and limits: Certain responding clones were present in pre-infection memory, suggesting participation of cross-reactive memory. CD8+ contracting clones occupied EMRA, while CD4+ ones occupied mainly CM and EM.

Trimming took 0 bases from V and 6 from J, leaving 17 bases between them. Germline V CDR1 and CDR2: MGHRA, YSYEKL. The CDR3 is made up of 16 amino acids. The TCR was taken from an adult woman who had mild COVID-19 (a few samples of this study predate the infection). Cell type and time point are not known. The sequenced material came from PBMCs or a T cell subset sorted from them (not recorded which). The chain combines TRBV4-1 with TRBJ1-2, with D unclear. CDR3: CASSQDTAGGRNGYTF. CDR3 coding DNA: TGCGCCAGCAGCCAAGATACGGCCGGAGGGCGCAATGGCTACACCTTC.